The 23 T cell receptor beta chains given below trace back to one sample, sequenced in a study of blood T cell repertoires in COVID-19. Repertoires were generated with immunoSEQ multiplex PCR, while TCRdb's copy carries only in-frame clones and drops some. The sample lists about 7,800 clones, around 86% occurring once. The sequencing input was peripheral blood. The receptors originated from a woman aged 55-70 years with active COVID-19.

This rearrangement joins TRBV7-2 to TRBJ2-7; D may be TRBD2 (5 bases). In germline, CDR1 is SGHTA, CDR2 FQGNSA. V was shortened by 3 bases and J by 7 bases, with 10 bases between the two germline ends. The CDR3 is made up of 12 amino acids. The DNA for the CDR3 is TGTGCCAGCAGCTTTGGACGGGGAGAGCAGTACTTC. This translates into CASSFGRGEQYF.

The chain's CDR3 is CAIRAVQGVKDEQYF. CDR3 nucleotides: TGTGCCATCAGAGCGGTGCAGGGGGTAAAGGACGAGCAGTACTTC. This chain uses TRBV10-3 with TRBJ2-7; the match to TRBD1 covers 7 bases. Per the germline V gene, CDR1 is ENHRY and CDR2 is SYGVKD. V shed 6 bases and J 5 bases; nucleotides not matched to a gene: 13. The CDR3 length is 15 residues.

This CDR3 reads CAIRDAGTRNYEQYF. Written as DNA, the CDR3 is TGTGCCATCAGGGATGCCGGGACACGAAACTACGAGCAGTACTTC. The rearrangement links TRBV10-3 to TRBJ2-7; a possible D gene is TRBD1 (6 bases). Germline values: CDR1 ENHRY, CDR2 SYGVKD. This CDR3 region has 15 residues. V was pared by 6 bases and J by 3 bases, with 18 bases between.

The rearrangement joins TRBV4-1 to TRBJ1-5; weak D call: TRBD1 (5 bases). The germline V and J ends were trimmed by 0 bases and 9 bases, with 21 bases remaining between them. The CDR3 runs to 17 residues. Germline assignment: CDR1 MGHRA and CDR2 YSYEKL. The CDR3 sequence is CASSQEPVQGGMGPQHF. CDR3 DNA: TGCGCCAGCAGCCAAGAACCGGTCCAGGGCGGGATGGGGCCCCAGCATTTT.

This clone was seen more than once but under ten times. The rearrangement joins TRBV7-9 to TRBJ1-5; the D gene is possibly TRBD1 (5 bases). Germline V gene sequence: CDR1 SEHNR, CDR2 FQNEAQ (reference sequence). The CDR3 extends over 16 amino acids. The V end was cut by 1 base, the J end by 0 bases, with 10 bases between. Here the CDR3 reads CASSLGGVSSNQPQHF. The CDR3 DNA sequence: TGTGCCAGCAGCTTAGGGGGGGTCTCTAGCAATCAGCCCCAGCATTTT.

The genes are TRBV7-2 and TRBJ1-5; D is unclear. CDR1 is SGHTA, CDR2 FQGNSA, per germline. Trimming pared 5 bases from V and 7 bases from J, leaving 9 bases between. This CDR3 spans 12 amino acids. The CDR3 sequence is CASSRERQPQHF. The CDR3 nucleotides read TGTGCCAGCAGCCGCGAGCGGCAGCCCCAGCATTTT.

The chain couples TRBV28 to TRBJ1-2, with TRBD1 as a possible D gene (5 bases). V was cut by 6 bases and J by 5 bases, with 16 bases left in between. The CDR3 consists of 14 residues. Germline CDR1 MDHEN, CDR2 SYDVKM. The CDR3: CASRGAAGSYGYTF. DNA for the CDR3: TGTGCCAGCAGAGGGGCGGCAGGATCTTATGGCTACACCTTC.

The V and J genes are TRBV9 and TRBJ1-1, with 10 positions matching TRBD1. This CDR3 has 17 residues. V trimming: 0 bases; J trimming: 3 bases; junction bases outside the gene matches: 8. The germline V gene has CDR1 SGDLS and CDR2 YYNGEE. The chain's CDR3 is CASSVAGTGDADTEAFF. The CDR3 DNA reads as TGTGCCAGCAGCGTAGCAGGGACAGGGGACGCCGACACTGAAGCTTTCTTT.

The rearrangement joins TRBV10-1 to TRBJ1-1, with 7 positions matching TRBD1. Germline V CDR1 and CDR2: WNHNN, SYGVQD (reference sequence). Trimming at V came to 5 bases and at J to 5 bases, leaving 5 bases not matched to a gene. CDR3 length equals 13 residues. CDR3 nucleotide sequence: TGCGCCAGCAGTCTTAACAGGGGTACTGAAGCTTTCTTT. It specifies CASSLNRGTEAFF.

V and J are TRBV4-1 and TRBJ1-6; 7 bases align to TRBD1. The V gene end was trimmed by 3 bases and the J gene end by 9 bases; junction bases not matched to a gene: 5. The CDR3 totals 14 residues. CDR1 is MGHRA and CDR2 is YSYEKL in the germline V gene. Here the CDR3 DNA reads TGCGCCAGCAGCCAGGGACAGACGCCTTCACCCCTCCACTTT. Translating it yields CASSQGQTPSPLHF.

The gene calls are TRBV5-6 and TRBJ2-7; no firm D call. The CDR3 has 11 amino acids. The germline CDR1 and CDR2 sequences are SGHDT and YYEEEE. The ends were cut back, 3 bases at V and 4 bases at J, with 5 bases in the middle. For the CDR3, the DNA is TGTGCCAGCAGCTCTCTGTACGAGCAGTACTTC. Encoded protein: CASSSLYEQYF.

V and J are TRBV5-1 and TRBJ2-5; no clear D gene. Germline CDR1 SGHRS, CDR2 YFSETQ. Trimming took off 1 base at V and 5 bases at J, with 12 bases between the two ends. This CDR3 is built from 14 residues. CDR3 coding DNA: TGCGCCAGCAGCTTGTGGTCCCCGGGTGAGACCCAGTACTTC. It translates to CASSLWSPGETQYF. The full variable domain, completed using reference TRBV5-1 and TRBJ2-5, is KAGVTQTPRYLIKTRGQQVTLSCSPISGHRSVSWYQQTPGQGLQFLFEYFSETQRNKGNFPGRFSGRQFSNSRSEMNVSTLELGDSALYLCASSLWSPGETQYFGPGTRLLVL.

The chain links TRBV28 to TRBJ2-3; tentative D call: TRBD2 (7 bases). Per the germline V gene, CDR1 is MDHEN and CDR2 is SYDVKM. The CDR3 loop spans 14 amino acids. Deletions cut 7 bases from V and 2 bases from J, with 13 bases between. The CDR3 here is CASKTGGPTDTQYF. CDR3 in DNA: TGTGCCAGCAAAACCGGGGGGCCCACAGATACGCAGTATTTT.

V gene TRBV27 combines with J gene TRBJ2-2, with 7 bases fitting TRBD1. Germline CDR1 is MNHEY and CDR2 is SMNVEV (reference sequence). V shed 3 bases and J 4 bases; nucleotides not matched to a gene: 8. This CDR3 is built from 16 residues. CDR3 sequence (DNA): TGTGCCAGCAGTTTTGGGACAGCGCGACCCACCGGGGAGCTGTTTTTT. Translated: CASSFGTARPTGELFF.

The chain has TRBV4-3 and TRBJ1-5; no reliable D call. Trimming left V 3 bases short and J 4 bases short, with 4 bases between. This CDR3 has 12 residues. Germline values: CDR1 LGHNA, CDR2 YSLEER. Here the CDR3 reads CASSHGNQPQHF. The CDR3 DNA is TGCGCCAGCAGCCACGGGAATCAGCCCCAGCATTTT.

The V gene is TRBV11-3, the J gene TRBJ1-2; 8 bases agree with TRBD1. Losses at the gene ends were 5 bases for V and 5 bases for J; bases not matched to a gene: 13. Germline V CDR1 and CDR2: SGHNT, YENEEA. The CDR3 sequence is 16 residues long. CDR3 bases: TGTGCCAGCAGCGACCGAGGGCAGGGGGCAGGGTATGGCTACACCTTC. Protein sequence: CASSDRGQGAGYGYTF.

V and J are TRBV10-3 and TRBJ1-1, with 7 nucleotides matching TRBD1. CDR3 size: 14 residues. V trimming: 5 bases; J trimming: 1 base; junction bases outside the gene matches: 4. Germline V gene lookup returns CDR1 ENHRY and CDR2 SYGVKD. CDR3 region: CAISRQGKNTEAFF. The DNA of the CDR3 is TGTGCCATCAGTCGACAGGGCAAGAACACTGAAGCTTTCTTT.

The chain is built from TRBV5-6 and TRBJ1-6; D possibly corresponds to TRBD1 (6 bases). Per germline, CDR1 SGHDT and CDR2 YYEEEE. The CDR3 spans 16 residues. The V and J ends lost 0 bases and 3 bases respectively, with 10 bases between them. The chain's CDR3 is CASSLDDRLYNSPLHF. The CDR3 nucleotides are TGTGCCAGCAGCTTGGACGACAGGCTCTATAATTCACCCCTCCACTTT.

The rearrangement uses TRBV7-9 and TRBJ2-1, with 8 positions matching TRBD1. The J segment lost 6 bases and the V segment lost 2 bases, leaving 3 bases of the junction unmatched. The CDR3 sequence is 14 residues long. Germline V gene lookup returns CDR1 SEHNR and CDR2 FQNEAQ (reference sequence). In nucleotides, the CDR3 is TGTGCCAGCAGCTTAACCCAGGGGGCCAATGAGCAGTTCTTC. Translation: CASSLTQGANEQFF.

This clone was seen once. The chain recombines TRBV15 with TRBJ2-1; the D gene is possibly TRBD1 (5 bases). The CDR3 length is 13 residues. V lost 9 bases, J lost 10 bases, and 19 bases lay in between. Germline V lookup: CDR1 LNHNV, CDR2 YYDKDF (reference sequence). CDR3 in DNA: TGTGCCACAGGGAATCTACAGGTTAACGAGCAGTTCTTC. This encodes CATGNLQVNEQFF. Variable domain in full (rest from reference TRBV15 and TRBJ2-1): DAMVIQNPRYQVTQFGKPVTLSCSQTLNHNVMYWYQQKSSQAPKLLFHYYDKDFNNEADTPDNFQSRRPNTSFCFLDIRSPGLGDTAMYLCATGNLQVNEQFFGPGTRLTVL.

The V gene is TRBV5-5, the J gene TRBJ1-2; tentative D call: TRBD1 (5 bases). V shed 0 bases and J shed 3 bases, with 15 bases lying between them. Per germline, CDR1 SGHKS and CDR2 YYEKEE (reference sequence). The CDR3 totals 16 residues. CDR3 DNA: TGTGCCAGCAGCTTGGAATGGTCACAGGTTTACTATGGCTACACCTTC. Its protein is CASSLEWSQVYYGYTF.

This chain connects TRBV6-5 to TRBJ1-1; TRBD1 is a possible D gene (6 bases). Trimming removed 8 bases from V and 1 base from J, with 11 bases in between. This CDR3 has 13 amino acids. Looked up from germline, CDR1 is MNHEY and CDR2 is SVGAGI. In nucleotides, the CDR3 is TGTGCCAGCGCCCCAGGGGCGAACACTGAAGCTTTCTTT. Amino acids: CASAPGANTEAFF.

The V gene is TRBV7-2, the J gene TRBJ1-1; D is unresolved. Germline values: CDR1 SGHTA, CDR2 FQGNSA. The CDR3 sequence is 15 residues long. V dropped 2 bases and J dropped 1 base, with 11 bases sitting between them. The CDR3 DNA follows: TGTGCCAGCAGCTTATTGAGTAGACAGAACACTGAAGCTTTCTTT. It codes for CASSLLSRQNTEAFF.